The T cell receptor beta chain described here comes from a study of breast tumors, draining lymph nodes, adjacent tissues (dated by TCRdb to the mid-2010s). Describing the broader study: TCR beta repertoires were compared across tumor, adjacent nontumor tissue and axillary lymph nodes obtained from breast cancer patients. The study aimed to assess the relationships and possible T-cell exchange between tumor, surrounding tissue and draining lymph node repertoires in human breast cancer. General study outcomes and caveats: The data were judged consistent with most tumor T cells deriving from the lymph node and then expanding within tumor tissue. In luminal-like breast cancer, tumor and nontumor tissue repertoires resembled each other significantly more than in basal-like breast cancer. Rather than being directly demonstrated, the conclusion that tumor T cells originate in lymph nodes was presented as consistent with a hypothesis. Tumors showed preferential V and J gene usage, and their T-cell repertoire diversity fell below that of lymph nodes yet above that of nontumor tissue.

There are 16 amino acids in the CDR3, from cysteine to phenylalanine inclusive. The entry retains the CDR3 DNA only, 48 bases that are in frame from base 1. The CDR1 and CDR2 encoded by the germline V gene are SGDLS and YYNGEE. The V and J ends are trimmed by 4 bases and 4 bases, leaving 20 bases between them. Lymph node samples were obtained from the axillary draining lymph nodes of breast cancer patients. Sequencing used an Illumina HiSeq 2000. TCR beta chain libraries were generated by multiplex PCR amplification. The amplified TCR beta chain products were analyzed by high-throughput sequencing. The public sequencing data were trimmed at Q25 with fastp and processed into clonotypes with MiXCR by TCRdb, which kept only in-frame beta chains. Rows matching on CDR3 protein sequence are summarized as one entry with the most common DNA and genes. The sample yields approximately 250,000 distinct CDR3 sequences; around 35% were counted once. The ten largest clones take up 3% to 4.5% of the sample.

This clonotype was detected a few times. This clone's antigen is unknown. The record has no base qualities; no much larger clone is one base away. The chain links TRBV9 with TRBJ1-1; matching of 6 bases hints at TRBD1 as the D gene. Source material: axillary lymph node tissue. This TCR was sampled from a female donor with breast cancer. Some clones in this sample may be carry-over from other donors' samples. The DNA reads as follows: TGTGCCAGCAGCTCGTATACAAGGGGGACTAGCACTGAAGCTTTCTTT. This gives the protein CASSSYTRGTSTEAFF.